This paragraph reports one T cell receptor (beta chain). The CDR3 totals 15 residues. V was pared by 4 bases and J by 5 bases, with 15 bases between. Germline V lookup: CDR1 MDHEN, CDR2 SYDVKM. Some clones are missing from TCRdb's copy, which holds only in-frame ones; the method was immunoSEQ multiplex PCR. The sample has 65,000 to 75,000 clones, more than 90% seen once. This entry belongs to a study of T cell changes during pregnancy in multiple sclerosis. This clonotype was obtained from a female donor in good health, enrolled as a control in a pregnancy study. The chain recombines TRBV28 with TRBJ1-5; perhaps TRBD1 as D (6 bases). Sample: peripheral blood, taken after pregnancy. CDR3 sequence: CASSWERTADQPQHF. DNA for the CDR3: TGTGCCAGCAGTTGGGAGAGGACAGCAGATCAGCCCCAGCATTTT.